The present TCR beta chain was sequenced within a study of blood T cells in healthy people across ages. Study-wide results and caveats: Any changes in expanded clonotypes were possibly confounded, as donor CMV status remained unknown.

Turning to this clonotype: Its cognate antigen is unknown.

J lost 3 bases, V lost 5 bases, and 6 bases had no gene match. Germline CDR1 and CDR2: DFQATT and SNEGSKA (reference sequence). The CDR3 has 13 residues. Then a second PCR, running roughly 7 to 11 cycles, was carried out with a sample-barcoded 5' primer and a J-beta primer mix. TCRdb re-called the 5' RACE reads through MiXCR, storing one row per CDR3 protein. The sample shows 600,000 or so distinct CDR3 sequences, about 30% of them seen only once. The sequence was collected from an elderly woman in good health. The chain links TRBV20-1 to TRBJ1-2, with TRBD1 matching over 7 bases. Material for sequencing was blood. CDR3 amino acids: CSARDSSYYGYTF. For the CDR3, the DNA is TGCAGTGCTCGGGACAGTTCCTACTATGGCTACACCTTC.